Described below is a single TCR beta chain sequence and its context. Its specificity is not known. These data originate in a study of OX40 agonist ivuxolimab in advanced cancers. Overall study findings and caveats: At 0.1 to 3.0 mg/kg and by week 6, clonal expansion occurred in CD4+ and CD8+ blood T cells. Partial responders receiving 0.1-3.0 mg/kg showed among the lowest clonal expansion. On average, CD8+ T cells showed a greater number of expanded clones than CD4+. Normalized expansion of T-cell clones was also low for some nonresponders.

Sequenced by immunoSEQ multiplex PCR; TCRdb stores in-frame clones only, minus some. In the table there are 65,000 to 80,000 clones, roughly 87% of which are singletons. The sequence derives from an adult with an advanced solid tumor such as melanoma, head and neck, liver or kidney cancer. The sequenced sample was CD4+ or CD8+ T cells sorted from blood, obtained in a trial of the OX40 agonist ivuxolimab.

CDR3 residues: CASSPPGQANTGELFF. CDR3 coding DNA: TGTGCCAGCTCACCACCGGGACAGGCAAACACCGGGGAGCTGTTTTTT. The chain couples TRBV18 to TRBJ2-2, with 8 bases fitting TRBD1. This CDR3 has 16 residues. Losses at the gene ends were 0 bases for V and 2 bases for J; bases not matched to a gene: 2. Germline lookup yields CDR1 KGHSH and CDR2 LQKENI.